This T cell receptor beta chain was retrieved from a study of CD8 T cells in ankylosing spondylitis. One entry per CDR3 protein, called by TCRdb with MiXCR from the 5' RACE reads. Altogether about 340,000 distinct CDR3 sequences are present, 20% being singletons, with the ten largest covering less than 15%. This clonotype was seen a few times. Germline V gene lookup returns CDR1 LNHDA and CDR2 SQIVND (reference sequence). V was pared by 5 bases and J by 1 base, with 6 bases of the junction left unmatched. The CDR3 is 16 residues long. The V call is TRBV19, the J call TRBJ2-1, with 9 bases that match TRBD2. The source is a male donor with ankylosing spondylitis or in good health (not recorded which). Sequencing was carried out using blood, either unsorted or a sorted T cell fraction (not recorded which). The CDR3 spells CASSPKGLASYNEQFF. The CDR3 DNA reads TGTGCCAGTAGTCCTAAGGGACTAGCTTCCTACAATGAGCAGTTCTTC.